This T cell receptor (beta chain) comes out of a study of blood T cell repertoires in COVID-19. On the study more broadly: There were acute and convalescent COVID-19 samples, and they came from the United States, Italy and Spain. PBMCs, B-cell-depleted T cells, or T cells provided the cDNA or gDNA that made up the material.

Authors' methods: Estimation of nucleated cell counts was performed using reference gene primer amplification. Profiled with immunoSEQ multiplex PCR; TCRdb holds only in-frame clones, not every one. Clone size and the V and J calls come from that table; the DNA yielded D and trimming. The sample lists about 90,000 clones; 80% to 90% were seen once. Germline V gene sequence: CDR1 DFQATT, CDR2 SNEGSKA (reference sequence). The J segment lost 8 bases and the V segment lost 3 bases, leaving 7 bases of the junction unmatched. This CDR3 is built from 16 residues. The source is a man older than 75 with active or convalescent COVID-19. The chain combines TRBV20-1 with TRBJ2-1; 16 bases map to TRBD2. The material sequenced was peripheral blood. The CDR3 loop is CSASGTSGRAEDEQFF. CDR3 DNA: TGCAGTGCTAGTGGGACTAGCGGGAGGGCTGAGGATGAGCAGTTCTTC.